A single sample gave rise to the 22 T cell receptor beta chains below, sequenced in a study of blood T cell repertoires in COVID-19. Produced via immunoSEQ multiplex PCR; TCRdb's table is partial and in-frame only. The repertoire consists of 70,000 or so clones, with more than 85% occurring once and the leading ten covering around 0.6%. The source material was peripheral blood. The receptors originated from a man aged 60 to 75 with acute or convalescent COVID-19.

V gene TRBV30 combines with J gene TRBJ2-7, with D perhaps matching TRBD1 (6 bases). The CDR3 is 13 amino acids. CDR1 and CDR2 from the germline V gene are GTSNPN and SVGIG (reference sequence). Trimming removed 4 bases from V and 0 bases from J, with 10 bases in between. CDR3 DNA: TGTGCCTGGAAAACAGGGTACTCCTACGAGCAGTACTTC. It specifies CAWKTGYSYEQYF.

This clone has a single count. The chain links TRBV6-5 to TRBJ2-7; TRBD2 matches 8 bases. Germline values: CDR1 MNHEY, CDR2 SVGAGI. V shed 6 bases, J shed 5 bases, and the junction held 12 bases outside the gene matches. This CDR3 has 15 residues. Written as DNA, the CDR3 is TGTGCCAGCAGCCAATCTAGCGGGCCTCTACACGAGCAGTACTTC. It translates to CASSQSSGPLHEQYF.

V usage is TRBV7-8 and J usage is TRBJ2-1, with a weak D call TRBD2 (6 bases). This CDR3 contains 12 residues. Trimming removed 5 bases from V and 14 bases from J, with 16 bases in between. Germline values: CDR1 SGHVS, CDR2 FQNEAQ. The CDR3 sequence is CASSAFAGQEFF. CDR3 sequence (DNA): TGTGCCAGCAGCGCTTTTGCGGGGCAGGAGTTCTTC.

The J gene is TRBJ2-5, the V gene TRBV3-1 (or the pseudogene TRBV3-2), with TRBD1 as a possible D gene (6 bases). The germline CDR1 and CDR2 sequences are LGHDT and YNNKEL (reference sequence). Between the trimmed V and J ends, which lost 4 bases and 5 bases, there was a span of 20 bases. CDR3 length: 16 residues. The CDR3 protein is CASSPSLQGRRETQYF. For the CDR3, the DNA is TGTGCCAGCAGCCCATCTCTACAGGGAAGGAGGGAGACCCAGTACTTC.

This clone was seen only once. The V gene is TRBV9, the J gene TRBJ2-5, with 10 positions matching TRBD1. Germline assignment: CDR1 SGDLS and CDR2 YYNGEE. After removal of 5 bases from V and 4 bases from J, the junction contained 8 bases not matched to a gene. This CDR3 region has 15 residues. The CDR3 protein is CASSQDRGRVETQYF. The CDR3 DNA reads as TGTGCCAGCAGTCAAGACAGGGGGCGCGTAGAGACCCAGTACTTC.

The chain links TRBV7-9 to TRBJ2-3, with 8 bases fitting TRBD2. Germline values: CDR1 SEHNR, CDR2 FQNEAQ (reference sequence). V lost 3 bases to trimming and J lost 4 bases; unmatched junction nucleotides: 9. The CDR3 contains 16 residues. For the CDR3, the DNA is TGTGCCAGCAGCTTCTCGGCGGGAGGCCACCCAGATACGCAGTATTTT. Amino acid sequence: CASSFSAGGHPDTQYF.

The V gene is TRBV5-1, the J gene TRBJ1-4, with a weak D call TRBD1 (5 bases). V was trimmed by 4 bases and J by 7 bases, leaving 14 bases between them. This CDR3 has 14 residues. The germline gives CDR1 SGHRS, CDR2 YFSETQ. Written as DNA, the CDR3 is TGCGCCAGCAGCCCCGGGGGTCAGGGTGAAAAACTGTTTTTT. Translation: CASSPGGQGEKLFF. The full variable domain, its missing parts supplied by reference TRBV5-1 and TRBJ1-4, is KAGVTQTPRYLIKTRGQQVTLSCSPISGHRSVSWYQQTPGQGLQFLFEYFSETQRNKGNFPGRFSGRQFSNSRSEMNVSTLELGDSALYLCASSPGGQGEKLFFGSGTQLSVL.

The genes are TRBV10-1 and TRBJ2-3; 8 bases are a match to TRBD2. Germline V CDR1 and CDR2: WNHNN, SYGVQD (reference sequence). The CDR3 spans 16 residues. The junction had 5 bases not matched to a gene; V was cut back by 3 bases and J by 0 bases. The CDR3 sequence is CASSERRGGSTDTQYF. DNA for the CDR3: TGCGCCAGCAGTGAACGCCGGGGGGGAAGCACAGATACGCAGTATTTT.

Only a few counts were recorded for this clone. This chain uses TRBV4-1 with TRBJ1-2, with TRBD1 matching 7 bases. CDR1 and CDR2 from the germline V gene are MGHRA and YSYEKL. This CDR3 is built from 15 residues. V lost 3 bases and J lost 9; bases outside the gene matches: 13. CDR3 coding DNA: TGCGCCAGCAGCCAGTTGACAGGGCCCAACCGGAGCTACACCTTC. Translation gives CASSQLTGPNRSYTF.

The chain employs TRBV7-2 and TRBJ2-2; 13 bases match TRBD2. V lost 5 bases to trimming and J lost 5 bases; unmatched junction nucleotides: 2. This CDR3 spans 15 amino acids. CDR1 is SGHTA and CDR2 is FQGNSA in the germline V gene. In DNA, the CDR3 is TGTGCCAGCAGCAAGGGACTAGCGGGGACCGGGGAGCTGTTTTTT. This sequence encodes CASSKGLAGTGELFF.

The chain combines TRBV7-8 with TRBJ2-7, with TRBD1 as a possible D gene (8 bases). The length of the CDR3 is 15 residues. Trimming removed 5 bases from V and 3 bases from J, with 17 bases in between. Germline V lookup: CDR1 SGHVS, CDR2 FQNEAQ. CDR3 residues: CASSKRTGGDYEQYF. CDR3 nucleotides: TGTGCCAGCAGCAAGCGTACAGGGGGGGACTACGAGCAGTACTTC.

The rearrangement links TRBV5-1 to TRBJ1-1, with 8 bases that match TRBD1. CDR1 and CDR2 from the germline V gene are SGHRS and YFSETQ. V lost 0 bases and J lost 5; bases outside the gene matches: 12. The CDR3 loop spans 17 amino acids. The CDR3 sequence is CASSLAVQGAVRTEAFF. The CDR3, as DNA: TGCGCCAGCAGCTTGGCCGTTCAGGGGGCGGTTCGAACTGAAGCTTTCTTT.

The J gene is TRBJ2-1, the V gene TRBV5-6; unclear D gene. V lost 0 bases, J lost 6 bases, and 10 bases lay in between. The CDR3 spans 14 residues. Germline values: CDR1 SGHDT, CDR2 YYEEEE. CDR3 loop: CASSLESVLNEQFF. The CDR3 nucleotides read TGTGCCAGCAGCTTGGAGTCAGTTCTCAATGAGCAGTTCTTC.

The CDR3 nucleotides read TGTGCCAGTAGTATAGATGGGGGGGGTTTGGGAAATCAGCCCCAGCATTTT. Its protein is CASSIDGGGLGNQPQHF. The gene calls are TRBV19 and TRBJ1-5; D might be TRBD1 (5 bases). The germline V gene encodes CDR1 LNHDA and CDR2 SQIVND (reference sequence). The CDR3 is 17 residues long. Trimming pared 0 bases from V and 4 bases from J, leaving 16 bases between.

The V call is TRBV3-1 (or the pseudogene TRBV3-2), the J call TRBJ1-1; weak D call: TRBD1 (5 bases). Germline V CDR1 and CDR2: LGHDT, YNNKEL (reference sequence). This CDR3 region has 14 residues. The ends were cut back, 3 bases at V and 1 base at J, with 9 bases in the middle. CDR3 protein: CASSQDTENTEAFF. CDR3 nucleotides: TGTGCCAGCAGCCAGGACACCGAGAACACTGAAGCTTTCTTT.

V and J are TRBV5-6 and TRBJ1-1; D is perhaps TRBD1 (6 bases). Trimming shortened V by 2 bases and J by 12 bases, and 17 bases separated the two germline ends. The CDR3 is 13 amino acids. Germline V lookup: CDR1 SGHDT, CDR2 YYEEEE. As DNA, the CDR3 is TGTGCCAGCAGCTTAAGTGGGGGAGGGGGATCTTTCTTT. Translated, it gives CASSLSGGGGSFF.

This rearrangement joins TRBV13 to TRBJ2-2; maybe TRBD2 (6 bases). CDR3 length: 15 amino acids. Germline-derived CDR1 and CDR2 are PRHDT and FYEKMQ (reference sequence). Between the trimmed V and J ends, which lost 5 bases and 0 bases, there was a span of 10 bases. The CDR3: CASSTGTPNTGELFF. For the CDR3, the DNA is TGTGCCAGCAGCACCGGGACTCCGAACACCGGGGAGCTGTTTTTT.

The chain is built from TRBV29-1 and TRBJ2-7; 7 bases are shared with TRBD1. CDR1 and CDR2 (germline): SQVTM, ANQGSEA. The CDR3 covers 13 residues. V shed 2 bases, J shed 2 bases, and the junction held 3 bases outside the gene matches. CDR3 protein: CSVEWTGAYEQYF. The CDR3 DNA reads TGCAGCGTTGAATGGACAGGAGCCTACGAGCAGTACTTC.

The chain couples TRBV5-1 to TRBJ2-3; TRBD2 matches at 8 bases. The CDR3 is 15 amino acids. V lost 7 bases, J lost 1 base, and 8 bases stayed unmatched. Germline values: CDR1 SGHRS, CDR2 YFSETQ. In nucleotides, the CDR3 is TGCGCCAGCGGCCCAGCGGGAGTTGGCACAGATACGCAGTATTTT. Amino acid sequence: CASGPAGVGTDTQYF.

The chain combines TRBV11-2 with TRBJ2-7, with D possibly matching TRBD1 (5 bases). The V gene lost 4 bases and the J gene lost 2 bases, with 6 bases spanning the gap. Germline V lookup: CDR1 SGHAT, CDR2 FQNNGV. The CDR3 spans 12 residues. The CDR3 region has the DNA TGTGCCAGCAGCTCACAGGCCTACGAGCAGTACTTC. Its translation is CASSSQAYEQYF.

This rearrangement joins TRBV5-6 to TRBJ2-5; D is perhaps TRBD2 (7 bases). This CDR3 spans 14 amino acids. Between the trimmed V and J ends, which lost 4 bases and 2 bases, there was a span of 12 bases. CDR1 and CDR2 from the germline V gene are SGHDT and YYEEEE. CDR3 loop: CASSLGGAQETQYF. The CDR3 DNA is TGTGCCAGCAGCCTAGGGGGGGCACAAGAGACCCAGTACTTC.

The genes are TRBV21-1 and TRBJ1-3. TRBV21-1 is a pseudogene segment. This CDR3 comprises 17 residues. CDR3 sequence reads: CASSNPPNGGSGNTIYF. DNA of the CDR3: TGTGCCAGCAGCAATCCTCCCAACGGAGGATCTGGAAACACCATATATTTT.